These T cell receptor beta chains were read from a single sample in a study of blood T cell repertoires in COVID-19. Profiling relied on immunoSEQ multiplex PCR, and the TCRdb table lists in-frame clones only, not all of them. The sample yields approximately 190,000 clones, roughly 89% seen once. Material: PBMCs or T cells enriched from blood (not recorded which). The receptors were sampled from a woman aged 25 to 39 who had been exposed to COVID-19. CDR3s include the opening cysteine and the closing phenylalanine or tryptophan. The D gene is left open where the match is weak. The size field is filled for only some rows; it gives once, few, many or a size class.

CDR3nt: TGTGCCCGTATTGGGGGACAGGTGGATAGGGGAGGGGATCAGCCCCAGCATTTT
CDR3aa: CARIGGQVDRGGDQPQHF
d_gene: TRBD1
abundance: -
j_gene: TRBJ1-5
v_gene: TRBV5-3

CDR3nt: TGTGCCAGCAGCCCGAGTTTCTACGAGCAGTACTTC
CDR3aa: CASSPSFYEQYF
d_gene: -
abundance: -
j_gene: TRBJ2-7
v_gene: TRBV7-8

CDR3nt: TGTGCCAGCAGCTTGGATACGGGGTTGGGTGGCTACACCTTC
CDR3aa: CASSLDTGLGGYTF
d_gene: -
abundance: -
j_gene: TRBJ1-2
v_gene: TRBV5-4

CDR3nt: TGCGCCAGCAGGCCAGACCCACTAGCGGGGATGGAGACCCAGTACTTC
CDR3aa: CASRPDPLAGMETQYF
d_gene: TRBD2
abundance: -
j_gene: TRBJ2-5
v_gene: TRBV4-1

CDR3nt: TGTGCCAGCTCACCCCTAGCGGGGGGGCAATACAATGAGCAGTTCTTC
CDR3aa: CASSPLAGGQYNEQFF
d_gene: TRBD2
abundance: -
j_gene: TRBJ2-1
v_gene: TRBV18

CDR3nt: TGTGCCAGCGAGTCGGCGGGACTAGCGGGAACCTACGAGCAGTACTTC
CDR3aa: CASESAGLAGTYEQYF
d_gene: TRBD2
abundance: few
j_gene: TRBJ2-7
v_gene: TRBV2

CDR3nt: TGCGCCAGCAGTGCTGGGCCCGGCTACACCTTC
CDR3aa: CASSAGPGYTF
d_gene: -
abundance: -
j_gene: TRBJ1-2
v_gene: TRBV5-1

CDR3nt: TGTGCCAGCAGTTATGGGGGGAACGAGCAGTACTTC
CDR3aa: CASSYGGNEQYF
d_gene: -
abundance: -
j_gene: TRBJ2-7
v_gene: TRBV6-5

CDR3nt: TGCAGCGTTGAGGGTGGAGGCTACGAGCAGTACTTC
CDR3aa: CSVEGGGYEQYF
d_gene: -
abundance: once
j_gene: TRBJ2-7
v_gene: TRBV29-1

CDR3nt: TGTGCCAGCACCGAGCGGGAGAACACTGAAGCTTTCTTT
CDR3aa: CASTERENTEAFF
d_gene: -
abundance: few
j_gene: TRBJ1-1
v_gene: TRBV6-5

CDR3nt: TGTGCCTGCACCAGGGGGAACTATGGCTACACCTTC
CDR3aa: CACTRGNYGYTF
d_gene: TRBD1
abundance: -
j_gene: TRBJ1-2
v_gene: TRBV30

CDR3nt: TGTGCCAGCAGTGAGCGCAGGGATACTGAAGCTTTCTTT
CDR3aa: CASSERRDTEAFF
d_gene: -
abundance: few
j_gene: TRBJ1-1
v_gene: TRBV2

CDR3nt: TGTGCCAGCAGCGCAATGGACAGGGGGAGTGGGGGAGGGCAGTACTTC
CDR3aa: CASSAMDRGSGGGQYF
d_gene: TRBD1
abundance: once
j_gene: TRBJ2-7
v_gene: TRBV13

CDR3nt: TGTGCCAGCAGCTCGCTTCCGTATACAGTGAACACTGAAGCTTTCTTT
CDR3aa: CASSSLPYTVNTEAFF
d_gene: -
abundance: few
j_gene: TRBJ1-1
v_gene: TRBV7-9

CDR3nt: TGCGCCAGCAGTCCCAATCCGGGGGACTTCTCTGGAAACACCATATATTTT
CDR3aa: CASSPNPGDFSGNTIYF
d_gene: -
abundance: -
j_gene: TRBJ1-3
v_gene: TRBV23-1

CDR3nt: TGCGCCAGCAGCCTGAACAGGGGGCCGGGTGAAAAACTGTTTTTT
CDR3aa: CASSLNRGPGEKLFF
d_gene: TRBD1
abundance: -
j_gene: TRBJ1-4
v_gene: TRBV5-1

CDR3nt: TGTGCCAGCAGCCCACTGACATTGCTGGACACCATATATTTT
CDR3aa: CASSPLTLLDTIYF
d_gene: -
abundance: -
j_gene: TRBJ1-3
v_gene: TRBV5-6

CDR3nt: TGTGCCAGCAGTTCCCCCCGGGGGACCCATCAGCCCCAGCATTTT
CDR3aa: CASSSPRGTHQPQHF
d_gene: -
abundance: -
j_gene: TRBJ1-5
v_gene: TRBV28

CDR3nt: TGTGCCAGCAGTCCGCCGGGACAGGGATTCTATAATTCACCCCTCCACTTT
CDR3aa: CASSPPGQGFYNSPLHF
d_gene: TRBD1
abundance: -
j_gene: TRBJ1-6
v_gene: TRBV6-6

CDR3nt: TGCAGTGCTAGGACAGGGGGGGAGGCTTTCTTT
CDR3aa: CSARTGGEAFF
d_gene: TRBD1
abundance: -
j_gene: TRBJ1-1
v_gene: TRBV20-1

CDR3nt: TGCGCCAGCAGCCAAGACTTAAGGGGGGGGACCCAGTACTTC
CDR3aa: CASSQDLRGGTQYF
d_gene: -
abundance: -
j_gene: TRBJ2-5
v_gene: TRBV4-3

CDR3nt: TGTGCCAGCAGCCAAGAAGGGGGATGGTCGTATGGCTACACCTTC
CDR3aa: CASSQEGGWSYGYTF
d_gene: -
abundance: -
j_gene: TRBJ1-2
v_gene: TRBV3-1/TRBV3-2

CDR3nt: TGTGCCAGCTCCCCTCAGGGACAGGTGAACACCGGGGAGCTGTTTTTT
CDR3aa: CASSPQGQVNTGELFF
d_gene: TRBD1
abundance: -
j_gene: TRBJ2-2
v_gene: TRBV18

CDR3nt: TGTGCCAGCAGCCCCCTGTACACCGGGGAGCTGTTTTTT
CDR3aa: CASSPLYTGELFF
d_gene: -
abundance: -
j_gene: TRBJ2-2
v_gene: TRBV5-6

CDR3nt: TGTGCCAGCAGCTTGGGAAGGAGGGCCATGAACACTGAAGCTTTCTTT
CDR3aa: CASSLGRRAMNTEAFF
d_gene: -
abundance: -
j_gene: TRBJ1-1
v_gene: TRBV11-1

CDR3nt: TGCGCCAGCAGCCAAATCGGGGGGACATCTCCCTACGAGCAGTACTTC
CDR3aa: CASSQIGGTSPYEQYF
d_gene: -
abundance: -
j_gene: TRBJ2-7
v_gene: TRBV4-1

CDR3nt: TGTGCCAGCAGTGGCAGGGGCAGGGGTTACGAGCAGTACTTC
CDR3aa: CASSGRGRGYEQYF
d_gene: -
abundance: -
j_gene: TRBJ2-7
v_gene: TRBV2

CDR3nt: TGCGCCAGCAGCTTGGCTGGGGCCTTCGTGGAGCAGTACTTC
CDR3aa: CASSLAGAFVEQYF
d_gene: -
abundance: -
j_gene: TRBJ2-7
v_gene: TRBV5-1

CDR3nt: TGTGCCAGTAGTATCAGGCAGCTACCGAACACCGGGGAGCTGTTTTTT
CDR3aa: CASSIRQLPNTGELFF
d_gene: -
abundance: -
j_gene: TRBJ2-2
v_gene: TRBV19

CDR3nt: TGTGCCAGTAGTATCGGAGGGGTCAGGGCCCCTTACGAGCAGTACTTC
CDR3aa: CASSIGGVRAPYEQYF
d_gene: -
abundance: -
j_gene: TRBJ2-7
v_gene: TRBV19

CDR3nt: TGTGCCAGCAGCCAAAGGGGGTGGACATATAGTTCCTATAATTCACCCCTCCACTTT
CDR3aa: CASSQRGWTYSSYNSPLHF
d_gene: -
abundance: -
j_gene: TRBJ1-6
v_gene: TRBV14

CDR3nt: TGTGCCAGCAGCAAACAACAGGGGAACACCGGGGAGCTGTTTTTT
CDR3aa: CASSKQQGNTGELFF
d_gene: -
abundance: -
j_gene: TRBJ2-2
v_gene: TRBV2

CDR3nt: TGTGCTAGCAGCCCCTCCCGGGGGGGAGCAGAGACCCAGTACTTC
CDR3aa: CASSPSRGGAETQYF
d_gene: TRBD2
abundance: -
j_gene: TRBJ2-5
v_gene: TRBV7-7